Presented here are 24 T cell receptor beta chains from one specimen sequenced in a study of cytomegalovirus exposure and HLA in healthy donors. PCR primers comprised 60 Vbeta and 13 Jbeta primers. TCRdb keeps only in-frame clones here, not all; method: immunoSEQ multiplex PCR. Of approximately 160,000 clones listed, almost 85% were seen once; the top ten hold 5.5% to 6%. The sample was PBMCs. The receptors originated from a man under 40 in good health and CMV-seropositive.

V gene TRBV5-5 combines with J gene TRBJ2-5, with no clear D. The CDR3 contains 15 residues. V was trimmed by 1 base and J by 1 base, leaving 11 bases between them. CDR1 and CDR2 from the germline V gene are SGHKS and YYEKEE (reference sequence). CDR3 protein: CASSLMLLSQETQYF. The CDR3, as DNA: TGTGCCAGCAGCTTGATGTTACTATCCCAAGAGACCCAGTACTTC. Filled out from reference TRBV5-5 and TRBJ2-5, the complete variable domain reads DAGVTQSPTHLIKTRGQQVTLRCSPISGHKSVSWYQQVLGQGPQFIFQYYEKEERGRGNFPDRFSARQFPNYSSELNVNALLLGDSALYLCASSLMLLSQETQYFGPGTRLLVL.

CDR3 in DNA: TGCGCCAGCAGCTACCTAGCGGGACAAGAGACCCAGTACTTC. Translation: CASSYLAGQETQYF. The chain joins TRBV5-1 to TRBJ2-5; 9 nucleotides line up with TRBD2. J gave up 2 bases and V 3 bases, and 2 bases lay outside the gene matches. In germline, CDR1 is SGHRS, CDR2 YFSETQ. The CDR3 length is 14 residues.

This clone is a singleton in its sample. This chain connects TRBV2 to TRBJ2-7, with 11 positions matching TRBD2. Germline V gives CDR1 SNHLY, CDR2 FYNNEI. The CDR3 sequence is 17 residues long. V dropped 8 bases and J dropped 2; count of bases not matched to a gene: 14. The CDR3 sequence is CASVGGMPSGGTYEQYF. In DNA form, the CDR3 reads TGTGCCAGCGTGGGTGGAATGCCTAGCGGGGGGACCTACGAGCAGTACTTC.

This clone has only one observation. V usage is TRBV4-1 and J usage is TRBJ1-4; no clear D gene. The CDR3 is 14 residues long. CDR1 and CDR2 from the germline V gene are MGHRA and YSYEKL. V dropped 5 bases and J dropped 7 bases, with 14 bases sitting between them. Written as DNA, the CDR3 is TGCGCCAGCAGCTCCCCCGAGAGGGTTGAAAAACTGTTTTTT. This gives the protein CASSSPERVEKLFF.

A word on this clone: A read error may produce the germline difference seen at one junction end. At the DNA level, this CDR3 is encoded by other sequences in the same sample as well. The rearrangement links TRBV29-1 to TRBJ2-4; 10 nucleotides line up with TRBD1. Germline V gene data show CDR1 as SQVTM and CDR2 as ANQGSEA. The CDR3 covers 14 residues. CDR3 in DNA: TGCAGTGTTGGGGGGGGACAGGGGAAAAACATTCAGTACTTC. This sequence encodes CSVGGGQGKNIQYF.

The CDR3 DNA reads TGTGCCAGTAGTATCGCTGACAGGGACACTGAAGCTTTCTTT. It encodes CASSIADRDTEAFF. The V call is TRBV19, the J call TRBJ1-1, with 7 bases matching TRBD1. Germline-derived CDR1 and CDR2 are LNHDA and SQIVND (reference sequence). V shed 3 bases, J shed 3 bases, and the junction held 4 bases outside the gene matches. This CDR3 comprises 14 residues.

Remarks on this clone: The same CDR3 also results from other DNA sequences found in this sample. The chain couples TRBV11-2 to TRBJ2-7, with D hard to call. CDR3 length equals 13 residues. V was pared by 1 base and J by 0 bases, with 4 bases between. Germline CDR1 and CDR2: SGHAT and FQNNGV. The CDR3 DNA is TGTGCCAGCAGCTTAGCCTCCTCCTACGAGCAGTACTTC. Protein product: CASSLASSYEQYF.

The chain combines TRBV28 with TRBJ2-7; 10 positions match TRBD1. The germline V gene has CDR1 MDHEN and CDR2 SYDVKM. The CDR3 contains 15 residues. Losses at the gene ends were 6 bases for V and 4 bases for J; bases not matched to a gene: 9. The CDR3 loop reads CASSPLTGGAYEQYF. The CDR3 region has the DNA TGTGCCAGCAGCCCTCTGACAGGGGGCGCGTACGAGCAGTACTTC.

The chain is built from TRBV7-2 and TRBJ1-1; no clear D. Per the germline V gene, CDR1 is SGHTA and CDR2 is FQGNSA. The CDR3 totals 13 residues. V shed 5 bases and J shed 2 bases, with 9 bases lying between them. This CDR3 reads CASSTSGNTEAFF. CDR3 bases: TGTGCCAGCAGCACCTCAGGTAACACTGAAGCTTTCTTT.

The chain joins TRBV29-1 to TRBJ2-5, with no clear D. The V gene's germline CDR1 is SQVTM and CDR2 ANQGSEA. V was pared by 1 base and J by 4 bases, with 10 bases between. The CDR3 loop spans 13 amino acids. The CDR3 nucleotides are TGCAGCGTTGAAGTGGTATATAGAGAGACCCAGTACTTC. This sequence encodes CSVEVVYRETQYF.

The J gene is TRBJ1-5, the V gene TRBV5-8, with TRBD1 matching over 11 bases. The CDR3 contains 19 residues. The V and J ends lost 4 bases and 0 bases, in that order; junction bases with no gene match: 12. CDR1 is SGHTS, CDR2 YDEGEE, per germline. DNA of the CDR3: TGTGCCAGCAGCCCACCGCCGGGACAGGGGGGATATAGCAATCAGCCCCAGCATTTT. Its protein is CASSPPPGQGGYSNQPQHF.

CDR3 residues: CASSGRVLTETQYF. The DNA of the CDR3 is TGTGCCAGCAGCGGGCGGGTATTAACCGAGACCCAGTACTTC. V and J are TRBV5-5 and TRBJ2-5; a weak D match, TRBD2 (5 bases). V shed 4 bases and J shed 5 bases, with 15 bases lying between them. This CDR3 has 14 residues. The germline V gene encodes CDR1 SGHKS and CDR2 YYEKEE (reference sequence).

The J gene is TRBJ2-7, the V gene TRBV5-1; 7 positions match TRBD2. The J segment lost 3 bases and the V segment lost 4 bases, leaving 13 bases of the junction unmatched. The germline V gene encodes CDR1 SGHRS and CDR2 YFSETQ. The CDR3 runs 16 residues. The CDR3 coding sequence is TGCGCCAGCAGCCTAACTGACGCTAGCGGATACTACGAGCAGTACTTC. Residues: CASSLTDASGYYEQYF.

The CDR3 sequence: CASSSPKTGDTQYF. In DNA form, the CDR3 reads TGTGCCAGCAGCTCCCCTAAGACAGGAGATACGCAGTATTTT. This sequence joins TRBV5-4 and TRBJ2-3; D might be TRBD1 (6 bases). Germline V CDR1 and CDR2: SGHNT, YYREEE (reference sequence). CDR3 length: 14 residues. Trimming took off 3 bases at V and 5 bases at J, with 13 bases between the two ends.

V usage is TRBV6-5 and J usage is TRBJ1-5; 8 nucleotides line up with TRBD1. Germline-derived CDR1 and CDR2 are MNHEY and SVGAGI. V lost 6 bases and J lost 7; bases outside the gene matches: 8. The CDR3 contains 14 residues. This CDR3 reads CASRPDRGFQPQHF. CDR3 bases: TGTGCCAGCAGACCAGACAGGGGATTCCAGCCCCAGCATTTT.

The genes are TRBV18 and TRBJ2-7; perhaps TRBD1 as D (6 bases). The CDR3 length is 14 residues. Germline CDR1 and CDR2: KGHSH and LQKENI. V was shortened by 3 bases and J by 5 bases, with 14 bases between the two germline ends. As DNA, the CDR3 is TGTGCCAGCTCACCTTCCGAGGGGGTCAACGAGCAGTACTTC. Translation gives CASSPSEGVNEQYF.

V usage is TRBV7-9 and J usage is TRBJ2-3; D gene unclear. The germline V gene encodes CDR1 SEHNR and CDR2 FQNEAQ (reference sequence). The ends were cut back, 3 bases at V and 1 base at J, with 8 bases in the middle. There are 14 residues in the CDR3. CDR3 sequence reads: CASSFPSGTDTQYF. In nucleotides, the CDR3 is TGTGCCAGCAGCTTTCCAAGCGGCACAGATACGCAGTATTTT.

V gene TRBV7-2 combines with J gene TRBJ2-7, with TRBD2 as a possible D gene (6 bases). Germline V lookup: CDR1 SGHTA, CDR2 FQGNSA. V lost 8 bases and J 5 bases, leaving 13 bases between the germline ends. This CDR3 region has 12 residues. In nucleotides, the CDR3 is TGTGCCAGCCACTTACCGGGGGACGAGCAGTACTTC. It translates to CASHLPGDEQYF.

This clone was detected only once. This chain uses TRBV28 with TRBJ2-5; weak D call: TRBD1 (6 bases). The CDR3 runs to 13 residues. The V gene's germline CDR1 is MDHEN and CDR2 SYDVKM. V lost 5 bases and J 2 bases, leaving 9 bases between the germline ends. The CDR3 region has the DNA TGTGCCAGCAGTGAAGGGGGTCAAGAGACCCAGTACTTC. Translating gives CASSEGGQETQYF.

The chain employs TRBV9 and TRBJ2-5, with D perhaps matching TRBD1 (6 bases). The last part of the DNA fits TRBJ2-7 better; the J call may be wrong. The CDR3 sequence is 13 residues long. The germline CDR1 and CDR2 sequences are SGDLS and YYNGEE. CDR3 bases: TGTGCCAGCAGCTCCGGACAGACCTACGAGCAGTACTTC. Its translation is CASSSGQTYEQYF.

CDR3 region: CASSSQDRMGETQYF. DNA for the CDR3: TGTGCCAGCAGTTCCCAGGACAGGATGGGGGAGACCCAGTACTTC. This sequence joins TRBV27 and TRBJ2-5; TRBD1 aligns across 7 bases. The trim removed 4 bases at V and 5 bases at J, leaving 10 bases unmatched. From germline, CDR1 is MNHEY and CDR2 SMNVEV (reference sequence). This CDR3 comprises 15 residues.

The chain couples TRBV19 to TRBJ2-1; 8 bases map to TRBD2. The CDR3 is made up of 16 amino acids. The V gene's germline CDR1 is LNHDA and CDR2 SQIVND (reference sequence). V gave up 4 bases and J gave up 1 base; unmatched junction bases: 6. The CDR3 DNA sequence: TGTGCCAGTAGTACACCCCGACTAGCGTCCTACAATGAGCAGTTCTTC. Protein sequence: CASSTPRLASYNEQFF.

V is TRBV5-1 and J is TRBJ2-5; perhaps TRBD1 as D (5 bases). CDR1 is SGHRS and CDR2 is YFSETQ in the germline V gene. The V end lost 5 bases, the J end lost 5 bases, and 13 bases lay between the germline ends. The CDR3 extends over 13 amino acids. Here the CDR3 reads CASRGAVGETQYF. The CDR3 DNA reads TGCGCCAGCAGAGGGGCAGTCGGGGAGACCCAGTACTTC.

This clone was observed a few times. This chain joins TRBV25-1 and TRBJ1-1, with 8 bases aligning to TRBD1. V shed 1 base, J shed 6 bases, and the junction held 7 bases outside the gene matches. The germline gives CDR1 MGHDK, CDR2 SYGVNS. CDR3 length: 15 amino acids. This chain's CDR3 is CASSESDRGGPEAFF. The CDR3 DNA reads TGTGCCAGCAGTGAATCAGACAGGGGTGGCCCTGAAGCTTTCTTT.